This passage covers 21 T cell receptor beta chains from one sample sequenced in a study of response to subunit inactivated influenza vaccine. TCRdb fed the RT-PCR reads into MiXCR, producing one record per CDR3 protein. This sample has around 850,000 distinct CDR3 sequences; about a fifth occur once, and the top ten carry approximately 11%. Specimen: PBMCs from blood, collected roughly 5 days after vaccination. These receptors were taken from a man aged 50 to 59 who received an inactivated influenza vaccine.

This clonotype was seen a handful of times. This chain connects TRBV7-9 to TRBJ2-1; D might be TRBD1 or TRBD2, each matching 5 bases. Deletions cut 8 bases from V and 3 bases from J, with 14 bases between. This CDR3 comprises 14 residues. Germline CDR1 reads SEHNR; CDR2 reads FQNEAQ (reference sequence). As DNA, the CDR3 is TGTGCCAGCGGGGGACCAGGGTACTACAATGAGCAGTTCTTC. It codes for CASGGPGYYNEQFF.

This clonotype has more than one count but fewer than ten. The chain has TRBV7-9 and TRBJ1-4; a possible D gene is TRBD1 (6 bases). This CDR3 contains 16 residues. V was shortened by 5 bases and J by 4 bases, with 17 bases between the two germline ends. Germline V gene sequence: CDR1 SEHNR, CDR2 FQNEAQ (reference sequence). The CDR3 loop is CASSTTGGFVNEKLFF. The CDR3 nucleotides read TGTGCCAGCAGCACGACAGGAGGATTCGTTAATGAAAAACTGTTTTTT. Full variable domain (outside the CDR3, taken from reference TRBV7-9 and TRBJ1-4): DTGVSQNPRHKITKRGQNVTFRCDPISEHNRLYWYRQTLGQGPEFLTYFQNEAQLEKSRLLSDRFSAERPKGSFSTLEIQRTEQGDSAMYLCASSTTGGFVNEKLFFGSGTQLSVL.

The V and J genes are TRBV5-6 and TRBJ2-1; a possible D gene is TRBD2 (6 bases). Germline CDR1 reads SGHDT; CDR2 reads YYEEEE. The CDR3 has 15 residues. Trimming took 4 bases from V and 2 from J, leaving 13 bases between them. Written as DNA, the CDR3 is TGTGCCAGCAGCACCTTAGCGGAAACCTACAATGAGCAGTTCTTC. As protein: CASSTLAETYNEQFF.

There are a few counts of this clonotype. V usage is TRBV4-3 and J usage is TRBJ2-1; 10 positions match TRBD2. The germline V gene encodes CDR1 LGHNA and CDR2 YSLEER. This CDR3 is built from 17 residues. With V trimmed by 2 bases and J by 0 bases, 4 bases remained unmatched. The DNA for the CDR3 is TGCGCCAGCAGCCAAAACGGACTAGCGGACTCCTACAATGAGCAGTTCTTC. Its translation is CASSQNGLADSYNEQFF.

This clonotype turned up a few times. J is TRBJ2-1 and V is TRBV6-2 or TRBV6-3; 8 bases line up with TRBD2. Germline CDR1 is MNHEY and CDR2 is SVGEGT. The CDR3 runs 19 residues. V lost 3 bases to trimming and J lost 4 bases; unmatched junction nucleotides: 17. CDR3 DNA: TGTGCCAGCAGTTATCGAACACGGGGAGCGGGAGAGTTATACAATGAGCAGTTCTTC. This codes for CASSYRTRGAGELYNEQFF.

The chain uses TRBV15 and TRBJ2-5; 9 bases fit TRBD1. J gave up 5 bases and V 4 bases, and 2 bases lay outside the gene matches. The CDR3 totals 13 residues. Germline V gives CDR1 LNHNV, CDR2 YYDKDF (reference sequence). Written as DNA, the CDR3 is TGTGCCACCAGCACAGGACAGGGGGAGACCCAGTACTTC. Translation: CATSTGQGETQYF.

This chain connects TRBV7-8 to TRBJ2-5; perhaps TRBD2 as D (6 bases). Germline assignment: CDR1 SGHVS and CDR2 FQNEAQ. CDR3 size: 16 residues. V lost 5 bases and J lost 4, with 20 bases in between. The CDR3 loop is CASSPSRLAIGETQYF. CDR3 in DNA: TGTGCCAGCAGCCCCTCTAGGCTAGCGATCGGAGAGACCCAGTACTTC. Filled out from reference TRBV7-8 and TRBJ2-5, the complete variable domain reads GAGVSQSPRYKVAKRGQDVALRCDPISGHVSLFWYQQALGQGPEFLTYFQNEAQLDKSGLPSDRFFAERPEGSVSTLKIQRTQQEDSAVYLCASSPSRLAIGETQYFGPGTRLLVL.

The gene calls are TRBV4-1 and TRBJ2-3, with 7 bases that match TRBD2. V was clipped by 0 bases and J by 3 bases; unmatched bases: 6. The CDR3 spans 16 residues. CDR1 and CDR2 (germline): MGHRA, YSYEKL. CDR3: CASSQDNSGVTDTQYF. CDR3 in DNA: TGCGCCAGCAGCCAAGACAACAGCGGGGTTACAGATACGCAGTATTTT.

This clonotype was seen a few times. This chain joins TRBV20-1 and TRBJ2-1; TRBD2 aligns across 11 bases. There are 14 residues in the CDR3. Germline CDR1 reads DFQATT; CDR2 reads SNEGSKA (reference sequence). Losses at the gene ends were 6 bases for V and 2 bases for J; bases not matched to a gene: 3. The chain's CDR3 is CSAGGLAAYNEQFF. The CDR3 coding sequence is TGCAGTGCCGGGGGACTAGCGGCCTACAATGAGCAGTTCTTC.

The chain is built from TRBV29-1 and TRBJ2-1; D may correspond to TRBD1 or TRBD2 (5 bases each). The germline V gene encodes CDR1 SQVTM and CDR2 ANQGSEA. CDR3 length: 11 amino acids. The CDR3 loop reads CRAVGDNEQFF. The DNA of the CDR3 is TGCAGAGCGGTAGGGGACAATGAGCAGTTCTTC.

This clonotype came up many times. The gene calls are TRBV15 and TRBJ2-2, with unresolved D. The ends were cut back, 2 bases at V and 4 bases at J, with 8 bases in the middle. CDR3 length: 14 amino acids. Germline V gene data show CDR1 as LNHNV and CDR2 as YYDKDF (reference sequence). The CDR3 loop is CATSRRSSTGELFF. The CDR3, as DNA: TGTGCCACCAGCAGAAGGTCTTCCACCGGGGAGCTGTTTTTT.

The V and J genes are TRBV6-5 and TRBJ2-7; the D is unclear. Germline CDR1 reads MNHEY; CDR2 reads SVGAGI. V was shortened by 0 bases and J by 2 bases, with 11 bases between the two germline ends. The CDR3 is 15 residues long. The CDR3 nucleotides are TGTGCCAGCAGTTACTCGGCTAGTAGCCCCTACGAGCAGTACTTC. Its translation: CASSYSASSPYEQYF.

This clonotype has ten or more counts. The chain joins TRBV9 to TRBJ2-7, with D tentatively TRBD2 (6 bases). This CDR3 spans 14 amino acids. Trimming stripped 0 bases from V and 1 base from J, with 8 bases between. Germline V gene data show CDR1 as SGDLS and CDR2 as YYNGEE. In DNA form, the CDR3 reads TGTGCCAGCAGCGTAGCGGGAGCGTCCTACGAGCAGTACTTC. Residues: CASSVAGASYEQYF.

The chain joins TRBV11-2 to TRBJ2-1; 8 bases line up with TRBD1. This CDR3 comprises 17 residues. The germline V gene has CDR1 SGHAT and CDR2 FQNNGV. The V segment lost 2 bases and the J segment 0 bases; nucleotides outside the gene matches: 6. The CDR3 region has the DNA TGTGCCAGCAGCTTACCCAGACAGGGGAACTCCTACAATGAGCAGTTCTTC. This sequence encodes CASSLPRQGNSYNEQFF.

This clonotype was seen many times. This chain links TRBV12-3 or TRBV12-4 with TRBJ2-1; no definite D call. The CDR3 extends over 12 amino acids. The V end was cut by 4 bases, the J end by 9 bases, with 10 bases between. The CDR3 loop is CASSSLVGEQFF. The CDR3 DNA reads TGTGCCAGCAGTTCCCTAGTTGGTGAGCAGTTCTTC.

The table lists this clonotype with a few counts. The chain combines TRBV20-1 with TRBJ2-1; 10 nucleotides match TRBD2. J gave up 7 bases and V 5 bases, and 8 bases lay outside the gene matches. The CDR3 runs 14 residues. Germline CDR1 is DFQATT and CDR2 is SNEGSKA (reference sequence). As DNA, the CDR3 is TGCAGTGCTGAATCTAGCGGGAGCATAAATGAGCAGTTCTTC. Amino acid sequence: CSAESSGSINEQFF.

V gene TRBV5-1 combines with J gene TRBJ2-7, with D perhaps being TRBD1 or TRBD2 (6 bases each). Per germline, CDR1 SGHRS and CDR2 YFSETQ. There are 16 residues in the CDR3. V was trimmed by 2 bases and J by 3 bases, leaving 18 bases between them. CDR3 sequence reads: CASSLGGAGVYYEQYF. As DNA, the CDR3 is TGCGCCAGCAGCTTAGGAGGGGCAGGGGTTTACTACGAGCAGTACTTC.

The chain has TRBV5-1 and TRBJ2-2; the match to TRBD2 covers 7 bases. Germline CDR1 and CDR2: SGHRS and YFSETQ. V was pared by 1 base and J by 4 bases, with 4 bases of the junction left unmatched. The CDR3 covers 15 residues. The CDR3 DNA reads TGCGCCAGCAGCTTGCAACTAGCGCCCACCGGGGAGCTGTTTTTT. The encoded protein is CASSLQLAPTGELFF.

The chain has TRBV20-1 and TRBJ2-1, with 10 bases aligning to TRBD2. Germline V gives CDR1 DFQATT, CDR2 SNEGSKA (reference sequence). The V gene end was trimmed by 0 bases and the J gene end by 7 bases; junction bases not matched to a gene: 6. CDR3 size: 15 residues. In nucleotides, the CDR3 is TGCAGTGCTAGAGAGGGGGCTAGCGGGGGAAATGAGCAGTTCTTC. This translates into CSAREGASGGNEQFF.

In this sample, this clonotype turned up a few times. As DNA, the CDR3 is TGCAGTGCTTTCTCAGGGAACTATGGCTACACCTTC. This sequence encodes CSAFSGNYGYTF. V usage is TRBV20-1 and J usage is TRBJ1-2; a possible D gene is TRBD1 (5 bases). Germline V gene lookup returns CDR1 DFQATT and CDR2 SNEGSKA (reference sequence). CDR3 size: 12 residues. The V end was cut by 5 bases, the J end by 2 bases, with 9 bases between.

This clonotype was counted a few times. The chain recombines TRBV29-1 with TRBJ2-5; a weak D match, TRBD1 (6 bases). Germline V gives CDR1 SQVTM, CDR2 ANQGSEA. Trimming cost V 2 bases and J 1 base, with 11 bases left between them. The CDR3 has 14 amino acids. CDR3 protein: CSVEPTGTQETQYF. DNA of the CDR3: TGCAGCGTTGAACCTACAGGGACCCAAGAGACCCAGTACTTC.